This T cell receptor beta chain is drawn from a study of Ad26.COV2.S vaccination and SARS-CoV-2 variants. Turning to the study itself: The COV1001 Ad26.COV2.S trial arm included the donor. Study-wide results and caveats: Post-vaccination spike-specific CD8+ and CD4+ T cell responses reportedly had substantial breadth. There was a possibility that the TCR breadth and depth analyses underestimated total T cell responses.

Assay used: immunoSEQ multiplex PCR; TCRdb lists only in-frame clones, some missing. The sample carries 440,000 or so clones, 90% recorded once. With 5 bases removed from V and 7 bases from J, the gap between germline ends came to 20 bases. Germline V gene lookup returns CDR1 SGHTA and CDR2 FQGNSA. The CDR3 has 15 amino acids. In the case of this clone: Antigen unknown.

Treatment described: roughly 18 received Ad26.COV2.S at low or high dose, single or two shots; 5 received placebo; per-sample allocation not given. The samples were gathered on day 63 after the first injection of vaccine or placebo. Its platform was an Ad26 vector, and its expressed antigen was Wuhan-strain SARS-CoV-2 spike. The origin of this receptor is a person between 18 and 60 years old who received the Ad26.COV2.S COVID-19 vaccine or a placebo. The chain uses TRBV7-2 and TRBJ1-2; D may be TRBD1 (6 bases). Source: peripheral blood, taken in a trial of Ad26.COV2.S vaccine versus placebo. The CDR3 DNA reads TGTGCCAGCAGCCAAAGGGGGGGCAGGGATAGTGGCTACACCTTC. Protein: CASSQRGGRDSGYTF.